Listed here are 8 T cell receptor beta chains from one sample, sequenced in a study of cytomegalovirus exposure and HLA in healthy donors. 13 Jbeta primers and 60 Vbeta primers were used for the PCR. Repertoires were generated with immunoSEQ multiplex PCR, while TCRdb's copy carries only in-frame clones and drops some. The table lists over 200,000 clones, 70% to 80% of them singletons. Source material: PBMCs. The receptors were gathered from a woman aged 55 to 70 in good health and CMV-seropositive.

The V gene is TRBV6-1, the J gene TRBJ2-1, with 8 bases identical to TRBD1. The V segment lost 9 bases and the J segment 6 bases; nucleotides outside the gene matches: 10. Looked up from germline, CDR1 is MNHNS and CDR2 is SASEGT. CDR3 length: 14 amino acids. The CDR3 coding sequence is TGTGCCAGTACGGAACCGGGACAGGTCAATGAGCAGTTCTTC. It codes for CASTEPGQVNEQFF.

The V gene is TRBV6-5, the J gene TRBJ1-3; D gene ambiguous. V was pared by 2 bases and J by 5 bases, with 4 bases between. The CDR3 covers 12 residues. CDR1 and CDR2 from the germline V gene are MNHEY and SVGAGI. CDR3 nucleotides: TGTGCCAGCAGTTACACTCGAAACACCATATATTTT. Translating gives CASSYTRNTIYF.

A few counts support this clone. CDR3 sequence reads: CASSLASHISGNTIYF. CDR3 coding DNA: TGTGCCAGCAGCTTAGCCTCCCACATCTCTGGAAACACCATATATTTT. This chain links TRBV7-6 with TRBJ1-3; no definite D call. Trimming shortened V by 0 bases and J by 0 bases, and 9 bases separated the two germline ends. The germline V gene encodes CDR1 SGHVS and CDR2 FNYEAQ. This CDR3 is built from 16 residues.

The rearrangement uses TRBV29-1 and TRBJ1-2, with 9 bases that match TRBD1. Germline V lookup: CDR1 SQVTM, CDR2 ANQGSEA. V shed 4 bases, J shed 8 bases, and the junction held 5 bases outside the gene matches. The CDR3 covers 12 residues. CDR3 DNA: TGCAGCGTTGCTTGGACAGGGGCCGGCTACACCTTC. Protein product: CSVAWTGAGYTF.

J is TRBJ2-7 and V is TRBV7-2, with D possibly being TRBD2 (7 bases). V was trimmed by 8 bases and J by 6 bases, leaving 23 bases between them. Germline CDR1 SGHTA, CDR2 FQGNSA. The CDR3 has 15 amino acids. CDR3 region: CASGQGRAPLFEQYF. DNA for the CDR3: TGTGCCAGCGGCCAGGGGAGGGCTCCCTTGTTCGAGCAGTACTTC.

V and J are TRBV7-3 and TRBJ1-1, with TRBD1 matching over 10 bases. Germline-derived CDR1 and CDR2 are SGHTA and FQGTGA. V shed 0 bases, J shed 6 bases, and the junction held 4 bases outside the gene matches. This CDR3 is 15 amino acids long. CDR3 protein: CASSLTRDRGAEAFF. CDR3 DNA: TGTGCCAGCAGCTTAACGCGGGACAGGGGTGCTGAAGCTTTCTTT.

The genes are TRBV5-1 and TRBJ1-1; D gene ambiguous. Germline lookup yields CDR1 SGHRS and CDR2 YFSETQ. The CDR3 contains 14 residues. V was cut by 0 bases and J by 1 base, with 7 bases left in between. The CDR3 region is CASSLDGRNTEAFF. In DNA, the CDR3 is TGCGCCAGCAGCTTGGACGGTAGGAACACTGAAGCTTTCTTT.

This clone was detected once. The chain recombines TRBV7-2 with TRBJ2-3; D call uncertain. Per germline, CDR1 SGHTA and CDR2 FQGNSA. The CDR3 loop spans 13 amino acids. Trimming shortened V by 5 bases and J by 2 bases, and 8 bases separated the two germline ends. The CDR3 DNA sequence: TGTGCCAGCAGCCAGTCATCCACAGATACGCAGTATTTT. Translation: CASSQSSTDTQYF.